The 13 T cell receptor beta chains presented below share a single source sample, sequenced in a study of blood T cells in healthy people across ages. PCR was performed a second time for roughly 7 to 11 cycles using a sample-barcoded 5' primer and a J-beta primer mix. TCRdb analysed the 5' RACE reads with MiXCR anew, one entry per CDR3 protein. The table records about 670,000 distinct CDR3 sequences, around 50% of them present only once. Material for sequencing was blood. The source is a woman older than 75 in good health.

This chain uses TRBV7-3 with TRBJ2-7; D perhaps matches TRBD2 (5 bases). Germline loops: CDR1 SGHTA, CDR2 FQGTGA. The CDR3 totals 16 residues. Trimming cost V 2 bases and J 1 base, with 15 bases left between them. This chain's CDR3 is CASSLPGSSPSYEQYF. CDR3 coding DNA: TGTGCCAGCAGCTTACCCGGTTCTAGCCCTTCCTACGAGCAGTACTTC.

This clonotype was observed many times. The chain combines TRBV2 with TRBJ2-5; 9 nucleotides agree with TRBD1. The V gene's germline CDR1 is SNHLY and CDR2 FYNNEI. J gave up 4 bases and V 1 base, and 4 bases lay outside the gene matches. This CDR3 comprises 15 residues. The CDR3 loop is CASSEDRGRGETQYF. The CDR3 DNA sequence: TGTGCCAGCAGTGAAGACAGGGGGCGAGGAGAGACCCAGTACTTC.

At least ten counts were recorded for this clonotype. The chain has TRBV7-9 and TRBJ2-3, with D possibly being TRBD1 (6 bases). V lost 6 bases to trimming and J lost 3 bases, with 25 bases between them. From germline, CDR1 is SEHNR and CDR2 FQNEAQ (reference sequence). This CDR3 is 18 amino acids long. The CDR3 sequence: CASSPFRGGQRVTDTQYF. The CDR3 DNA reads TGTGCCAGCAGTCCCTTCAGGGGTGGACAGCGAGTAACAGATACGCAGTATTTT.

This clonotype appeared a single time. Here the CDR3 reads CASSKDVTEGTQYF. For the CDR3, the DNA is TGTGCCAGCAGCAAAGACGTAACCGAGGGTACGCAGTATTTT. The chain combines TRBV21-1 with TRBJ2-3; the DNA was not compared with TRBD2, the D call given in the table. TRBV21-1 is a pseudogene segment. This CDR3 region has 14 residues.

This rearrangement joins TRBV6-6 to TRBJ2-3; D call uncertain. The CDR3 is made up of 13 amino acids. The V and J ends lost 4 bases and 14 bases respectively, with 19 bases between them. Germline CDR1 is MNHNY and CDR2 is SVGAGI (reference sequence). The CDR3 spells CASSSPWGPQTYF. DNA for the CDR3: TGTGCCAGCAGTTCTCCTTGGGGTCCCCAAACGTATTTT.

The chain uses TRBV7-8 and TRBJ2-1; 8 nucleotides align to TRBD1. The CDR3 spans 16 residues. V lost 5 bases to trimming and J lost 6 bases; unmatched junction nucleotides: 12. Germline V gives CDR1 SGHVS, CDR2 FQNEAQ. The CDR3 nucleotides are TGTGCCAGCAGCCCCCGACAGGGGAGTTGGGGCAATGAGCAGTTCTTC. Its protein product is CASSPRQGSWGNEQFF. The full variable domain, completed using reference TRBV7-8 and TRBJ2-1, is GAGVSQSPRYKVAKRGQDVALRCDPISGHVSLFWYQQALGQGPEFLTYFQNEAQLDKSGLPSDRFFAERPEGSVSTLKIQRTQQEDSAVYLCASSPRQGSWGNEQFFGPGTRLTVL.

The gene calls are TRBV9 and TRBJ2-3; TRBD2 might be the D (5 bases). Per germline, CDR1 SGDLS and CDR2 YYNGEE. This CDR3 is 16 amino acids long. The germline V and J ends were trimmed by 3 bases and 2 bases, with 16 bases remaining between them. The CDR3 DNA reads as TGTGCCAGCAGCGCTCGGGAAGGGTCCCCCACAGATACGCAGTATTTT. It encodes CASSAREGSPTDTQYF.

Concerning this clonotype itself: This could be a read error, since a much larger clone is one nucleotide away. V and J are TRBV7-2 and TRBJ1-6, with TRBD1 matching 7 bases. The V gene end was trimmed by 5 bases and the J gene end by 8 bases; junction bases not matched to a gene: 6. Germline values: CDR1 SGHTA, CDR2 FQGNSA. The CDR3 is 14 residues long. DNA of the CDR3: TGTGCCAGCAGCGCACGACAGGGTGATTCACCCCTCCACTTT. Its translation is CASSARQGDSPLHF.

CDR3 coding DNA: TGTGCCAGCATCCAGAGGGGTCCTTATGGCTACACCTTC. It yields the protein CASIQRGPYGYTF. V is TRBV6-6 and J is TRBJ1-2; TRBD1 is a possible D gene (5 bases). Germline V gives CDR1 MNHNY, CDR2 SVGAGI (reference sequence). V gave up 7 bases and J gave up 5 bases, with 14 bases separating them. The CDR3 has 13 amino acids.

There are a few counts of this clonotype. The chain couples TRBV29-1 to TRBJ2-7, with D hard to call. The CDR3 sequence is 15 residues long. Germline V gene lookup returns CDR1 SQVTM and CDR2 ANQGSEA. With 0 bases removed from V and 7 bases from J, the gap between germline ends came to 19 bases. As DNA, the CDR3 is TGCAGCGTTGAAGAAGGGTATCTGTCTCCTAATGAGCAGTACTTC. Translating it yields CSVEEGYLSPNEQYF.

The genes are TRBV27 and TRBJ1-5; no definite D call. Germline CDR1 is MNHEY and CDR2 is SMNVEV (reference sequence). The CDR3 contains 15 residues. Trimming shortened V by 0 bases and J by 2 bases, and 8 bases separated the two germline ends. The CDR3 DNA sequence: TGTGCCAGCAGTTTATCAGCCTTGGGCAATCAGCCCCAGCATTTT. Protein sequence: CASSLSALGNQPQHF.

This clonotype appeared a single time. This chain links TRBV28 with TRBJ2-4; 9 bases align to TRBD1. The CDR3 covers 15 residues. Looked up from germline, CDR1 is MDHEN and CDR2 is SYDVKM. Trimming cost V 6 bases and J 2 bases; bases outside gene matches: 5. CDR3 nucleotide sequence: TGTGCCAGCAGCCAACAGGGGGCAACCAAAAACATTCAGTACTTC. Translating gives CASSQQGATKNIQYF.

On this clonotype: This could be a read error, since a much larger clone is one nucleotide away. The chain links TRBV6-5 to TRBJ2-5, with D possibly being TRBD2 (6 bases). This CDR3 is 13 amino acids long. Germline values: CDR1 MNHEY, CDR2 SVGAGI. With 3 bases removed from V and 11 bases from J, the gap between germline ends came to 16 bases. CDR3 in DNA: TGTGCCAGCAGTTATCCTAGCGCTGGAGAGCAGTACTTC. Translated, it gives CASSYPSAGEQYF.